Listed below are T cell receptor beta chains from one sample, sequenced in a study of blood T cell repertoires in COVID-19. Produced via immunoSEQ multiplex PCR; TCRdb's table is partial and in-frame only. This sample has some 200,000 clones, with approximately 86% found just once. Sequences were obtained from PBMCs or T cells enriched from blood (not recorded which). Receptors originate from a woman aged 55 to 70 with acute COVID-19. The CDR3 runs from the conserved cysteine through the conserved F or W. A D gene is named only where the DNA matches it firmly. The listing skips clone size in some rows; elsewhere it reads once, few, many or a size class.

J,V,D,size,DNA,CDR3
TRBJ1-5,TRBV3-1/TRBV3-2,.,many,TGTGCCAGCAGCCAAGATCTGGGGGCTTGGCAGCCCCAGCATTTT,CASSQDLGAWQPQHF
TRBJ1-6,TRBV5-1,TRBD1,.,TGCGCCAGCAGCTTGGCCGACAGGGCCGGTTCACCCCTCCACTTT,CASSLADRAGSPLHF
TRBJ2-2,TRBV24-1,TRBD1,.,TGTGCCACCAGTGATTTGGGACAGGGAAACACCGGGGAGCTGTTTTTT,CATSDLGQGNTGELFF
TRBJ1-3,TRBV19,.,.,TGTGCCAGTAGTTTGAGGACAGTTATGCAAGGGGCCTCTGGAAACACCATATATTTT,CASSLRTVMQGASGNTIYF
TRBJ1-4,TRBV4-3,TRBD1,.,TGCGCCAGCAGCCAACATACAGGGGGCCGTTTTAATGAAAAACTGTTTTTT,CASSQHTGGRFNEKLFF
TRBJ1-3,TRBV23-1,.,.,TGCGCCAGCAGTCAATCTCATAGGGGGTACACCATATATTTT,CASSQSHRGYTIYF
TRBJ1-2,TRBV7-2,TRBD1,.,TGTGCCAGCAGCTTACGCGGACAGGGGAACTATGGCTACACCTTC,CASSLRGQGNYGYTF
TRBJ2-2,TRBV29-1,TRBD2,.,TGCAGCGTTGAGGGCCGGGCGGGAGGTTTCACCGGGGAGCTGTTTTTT,CSVEGRAGGFTGELFF
TRBJ1-3,TRBV9,TRBD1,.,TGTGCCAGCAGCGTAGGCGGGACAGAAGACGGAAACACCATATATTTT,CASSVGGTEDGNTIYF
TRBJ2-3,TRBV19,TRBD1,.,TGTGCCAGTAGTAGAAGGGACAGAAGCACAGATACGCAGTATTTT,CASSRRDRSTDTQYF
TRBJ2-2,TRBV27,TRBD2,.,TGTGCCGGAGACAAAAGGGGGCCGACTAGCGGGGGGGCCCGAACCGGGGAGCTGTTTTTT,CAGDKRGPTSGGARTGELFF
TRBJ2-2,TRBV19,.,.,TGTGCCAGTACCATGCCCGGGAAGACCGGGGAGCTGTTTTTT,CASTMPGKTGELFF
TRBJ1-1,TRBV7-8,TRBD1,.,TGTGCCAGCAGCTCACGGACAGGGGGTGAAGCTTTCTTT,CASSSRTGGEAFF
TRBJ1-1,TRBV4-3,.,.,TGCGCCAGCAGCCAAGATTGGTTAGGGACTGAAAAAGCTTTCTTT,CASSQDWLGTEKAFF
TRBJ1-5,TRBV2,.,.,TGTGCCAGCACGGGGGATAGCAATCAGCCCCAGCATTTT,CASTGDSNQPQHF
TRBJ2-5,TRBV9,.,few,TGTGCCAGCAGCGTAGTAGGGACTCTGCAAGAGACCCAGTACTTC,CASSVVGTLQETQYF
TRBJ2-3,TRBV9,.,.,TGTGCCAGCACAGACAACGGGGGAGGTGCAGATACGCAGTATTTT,CASTDNGGGADTQYF
TRBJ1-2,TRBV4-2,.,.,TGTGCCAGCAGCCAAGATGGGCCGGATTTAGGTTCATCGAGCTACACCTTC,CASSQDGPDLGSSSYTF
TRBJ1-1,TRBV24-1,.,.,TGTGCCACCAGCCCAACAGAGAACACTGAAGCTTTCTTT,CATSPTENTEAFF
TRBJ1-2,TRBV30,.,.,TGTGCCTGGAGTACGAGGGTCGGAGGCTACACCTTC,CAWSTRVGGYTF
TRBJ2-3,TRBV7-2,TRBD2,.,TGTGCCAGCAGCCACCCGCTTCTTTCTAGCGGCTACTCCACAGATACGCAGTATTTT,CASSHPLLSSGYSTDTQYF
TRBJ1-5,TRBV19,.,once,TGTGCCAGTACCTCCGGGGGGACTAATCAGCCCCAGCATTTT,CASTSGGTNQPQHF
TRBJ1-2,TRBV10-3,.,.,TGTGCCATCAGTGAGTCGTCTCGGGGCTATGGCTACACCTTC,CAISESSRGYGYTF
TRBJ1-5,TRBV7-2,.,.,TGTGCCAGCAGCTTAGGGGGGGGTAAGCCCCAGCATTTT,CASSLGGGKPQHF
TRBJ2-7,TRBV12-3/TRBV12-4,.,.,TGTGCCAGCAGTTTTGGAGGAGAGACTCAGCAGTACTTC,CASSFGGETQQYF
TRBJ2-5,TRBV7-8,.,.,TGTGCCAGCAGCTCTTCGTACCAAGAGACCCAGTACTTC,CASSSSYQETQYF
TRBJ1-5,TRBV10-1,.,.,TGCGCCAGCAGCGGACAGCTCAATCAGCCCCAGCATTTT,CASSGQLNQPQHF
TRBJ1-1,TRBV29-1,.,.,TGCAGCGTTGATTTGCAGGGCTTACCTATGAACACTGAAGCTTTCTTT,CSVDLQGLPMNTEAFF
TRBJ2-2,TRBV3-1/TRBV3-2,TRBD1,.,TGTGCCAGCAGCCAAGATGGGACAGGGGTCGTGGACACCGGGGAGCTGTTTTTT,CASSQDGTGVVDTGELFF
TRBJ2-7,TRBV9,.,.,TGTGCCAGCAGCGTAGCCCCACTAGGAGAGCAGTACTTC,CASSVAPLGEQYF
TRBJ1-6,TRBV30,.,.,TGTGCCTGGAGTGGCGACAGGTCGGAAAATTCACCCCTCCACTTT,CAWSGDRSENSPLHF
TRBJ2-6,TRBV6-5,.,.,TGTGCCAGCAGTCAACAGGCGACTGGGGCCAACGTCCTGACTTTC,CASSQQATGANVLTF
TRBJ1-2,TRBV11-2,TRBD1,.,TGTGCCAGCAGCTTAACAGGGGTCCGCGGCTACACCTTC,CASSLTGVRGYTF
TRBJ1-1,TRBV5-4,.,.,TGTGCCAGCAGCCTAGTATTCCAGATGAACACTGAAGCTTTCTTT,CASSLVFQMNTEAFF
TRBJ2-1,TRBV23-1,TRBD2,.,TGCGCCAGCTCGAAAGCGACTAGCGGGGGAAACAATGAGCAGTTCTTC,CASSKATSGGNNEQFF
TRBJ2-1,TRBV11-3,.,.,TGTGCCAGCAGCTTACTCGGCAATGAGCAGTTCTTC,CASSLLGNEQFF
TRBJ1-2,TRBV6-2/TRBV6-3,.,.,TGTGCCAGCAGTTACCCCTTCGGGGGCTACACCTTC,CASSYPFGGYTF
TRBJ2-3,TRBV19,TRBD2,.,TGTGCCAGTAGCCCCCGGGGGGGACTAGCGGAATGGGGCACAGATACGCAGTATTTT,CASSPRGGLAEWGTDTQYF
TRBJ1-2,TRBV24-1,.,.,TGTGCCACCAGTGAATCGAATACGAGTCCCCCTAACTATGGCTACACCTTC,CATSESNTSPPNYGYTF
TRBJ2-2,TRBV7-2,TRBD1,.,TGTGCCAGCAGCCCGAACAGGGGGATCGGGGAGCTGTTTTTT,CASSPNRGIGELFF
TRBJ2-5,TRBV3-1/TRBV3-2,.,.,TGTGCCAGCAGCCAAGGGGCTCGTTCCGGCGTTGGGGAGACCCAGTACTTC,CASSQGARSGVGETQYF
TRBJ1-1,TRBV18,.,.,TGTGCCAGCTCACCAGGACAGTCGAACACTGAAGCTTTCTTT,CASSPGQSNTEAFF
TRBJ2-5,TRBV3-1/TRBV3-2,.,.,TGTGCCAGCAGCCAAGACTGGGCTCGGGGGACCCAGTACTTC,CASSQDWARGTQYF
TRBJ1-4,TRBV19,TRBD1,.,TGTGCCAGTAGTATCCCCGGGACAGGGGATGAAAAACTGTTTTTT,CASSIPGTGDEKLFF
TRBJ1-5,TRBV30,.,.,TGTGCCTGGAGTATGCAGGGCCGCCAGCCCCAGCATTTT,CAWSMQGRQPQHF
TRBJ1-2,TRBV5-1,.,once,TGCGCCAGCAGCTCGACAGAATATGGCTACACCTTC,CASSSTEYGYTF
TRBJ2-5,TRBV7-2,.,many,TGTGCCAGCAGCCGGCCCGGGGATTGGGAGACCCAGTACTTC,CASSRPGDWETQYF
TRBJ2-7,TRBV6-2/TRBV6-3,TRBD2,.,TGTGCCAGCAGTTACTACTATTCTAGCGGGAGTATGGCCTACGAGCAGTACTTC,CASSYYYSSGSMAYEQYF
TRBJ1-5,TRBV6-5,TRBD1,.,TGTGCCAGCAGCTCCGGACAGGGCAGCAATCAGCCCCAGCATTTT,CASSSGQGSNQPQHF
TRBJ1-2,TRBV30,.,.,TGTGCCTGCCGGACCCTGGACAGCTATGGCTACACCTTC,CACRTLDSYGYTF